Given below is one T cell receptor (beta chain) in context. Its matching antigen is unknown. PCR primers comprised 60 Vbeta and 13 Jbeta primers. In the source study's methods: Later, roughly 86 million unique TCR beta chains were counted in an analysis, and 10 million to 12 million of them were shared. Assay used: immunoSEQ multiplex PCR; TCRdb lists only in-frame clones, some missing. V, J and clone size were drawn from that table, and D and trimming were deduced from the DNA. The repertoire holds some 170,000 clones, with roughly four fifths as singletons. The CDR3 totals 15 residues. V was clipped by 6 bases and J by 0 bases, with 13 bases between them. Germline V gene sequence: CDR1 SGHKS, CDR2 YYEKEE (reference sequence). This entry belongs to a study of cytomegalovirus exposure and HLA in healthy donors. On the study more broadly: Approximately 180 million T cells yielded 90 million to 130 million unique TCR beta sequences in earlier analysis.

General observations from the study: Later work showed greater clonal expansion in HLA-associated TCR beta chains than in equally common others. The authors later found most CMV-associated TCR beta chains appeared HLA-restricted.

The V and J genes are TRBV5-5 and TRBJ1-3; tentative D call: TRBD1 (5 bases). The TCR was taken from a woman aged 50 to 60 in good health and CMV-seronegative. The specimen was PBMCs. CDR3 coding DNA: TGTGCCAGCATGAGAGACAGCTACTCTGGAAACACCATATATTTT. Its translation: CASMRDSYSGNTIYF.